Listed below are T cell receptor beta chains from one sample, sequenced in a study of regulatory T cells in long-lasting Graves disease. TCRdb reanalysed the multiplex PCR reads using MiXCR and keeps one entry per CDR3 protein. The sample has more than 300,000 distinct CDR3 sequences, roughly 21% seen once. The sample in question was peripheral blood mononuclear cells (PBMCs), obtained when the disease was refractory, from a patient treated with antithyroid drugs. The receptors were gathered from a female donor with Graves disease. The CDR3 runs from the conserved cysteine through the conserved F or W. The D gene is left open where the match is weak. The size of a clone is reported for some rows only, either as once, few or many, or as a class for expanded clones.

V: TRBV19; J: TRBJ2-7; size: NA; D: NA; DNA: TGTGCCAGTAGTATCAGACAGGATTTCTCCTACGAGCAGTACTTC; CDR3: CASSIRQDFSYEQYF
V: TRBV28; J: TRBJ2-2; size: many; D: TRBD2; DNA: TGTGCCACCCACGGACTAGCGGGAGGCACCGGGGAGCTGTTTTTT; CDR3: CATHGLAGGTGELFF
V: TRBV18; J: TRBJ1-3; size: NA; D: NA; DNA: TGTGCCAGCTCCCCAGCGGGGGCTGTGAGAGGAAACACCATATATTTT; CDR3: CASSPAGAVRGNTIYF
V: TRBV7-8; J: TRBJ1-5; size: many; D: NA; DNA: TGTGCCAGCAGCCTAGAAACAGGGTTCAATCAGCCCCAGCATTTT; CDR3: CASSLETGFNQPQHF
V: TRBV5-5; J: TRBJ1-1; size: few; D: NA; DNA: TGTGCCAGCAGTGCAGGGGTAATGAACACTGAAGCTTTCTTT; CDR3: CASSAGVMNTEAFF
V: TRBV28; J: TRBJ2-4; size: NA; D: NA; DNA: TGTGCCAGCAGTTCCCCCCCCACAGAGACACTAGCCAAAAACATTCAGTACTTC; CDR3: CASSSPPTETLAKNIQYF
V: TRBV6-1; J: TRBJ1-2; size: many; D: NA; DNA: TGTGCCAGCAGTAGGATCTTGGTTCGGGGCAACTATGGCTACACCTTC; CDR3: CASSRILVRGNYGYTF
V: TRBV7-9; J: TRBJ2-4; size: NA; D: TRBD2; DNA: TGTGCCAGCAGCCTATTCCTAGCGGGAGGAGTCAAAAACATTCAGTACTTC; CDR3: CASSLFLAGGVKNIQYF
V: TRBV10-3; J: TRBJ1-1; size: NA; D: TRBD1; DNA: TGTGCCATCAGTGGACAGGGCAGTGAAGCTTTCTTT; CDR3: CAISGQGSEAFF
V: TRBV7-9; J: TRBJ2-3; size: few; D: NA; DNA: TGTGCCAGCAGCTTGGACACAGATACGCAGTATTTT; CDR3: CASSLDTDTQYF
V: TRBV7-9; J: TRBJ2-1; size: few; D: NA; DNA: TGTGCCAGCAGCCCCTACAATGAGCAGTTCTTC; CDR3: CASSPYNEQFF
V: TRBV28; J: TRBJ2-4; size: many; D: NA; DNA: TGTGCCAGCAGTTTAACTGGAGCCGTGGCCAAAAACATTCAGTACTTC; CDR3: CASSLTGAVAKNIQYF
V: TRBV18; J: TRBJ1-1; size: NA; D: NA; DNA: TGTGCCAGCTCACCAGGGGGTTCCAGCACTGAAGCTTTCTTT; CDR3: CASSPGGSSTEAFF
V: TRBV29-1; J: TRBJ1-1; size: few; D: NA; DNA: TGCAGCGTTGTATACAGCATGAACACTGAAGCTTTCTTT; CDR3: CSVVYSMNTEAFF
V: TRBV24-1; J: TRBJ2-5; size: many; D: NA; DNA: TGTGCCACCAGTGAACCCCTCCTAGTGTACCAAGAGACCCAGTACTTC; CDR3: CATSEPLLVYQETQYF